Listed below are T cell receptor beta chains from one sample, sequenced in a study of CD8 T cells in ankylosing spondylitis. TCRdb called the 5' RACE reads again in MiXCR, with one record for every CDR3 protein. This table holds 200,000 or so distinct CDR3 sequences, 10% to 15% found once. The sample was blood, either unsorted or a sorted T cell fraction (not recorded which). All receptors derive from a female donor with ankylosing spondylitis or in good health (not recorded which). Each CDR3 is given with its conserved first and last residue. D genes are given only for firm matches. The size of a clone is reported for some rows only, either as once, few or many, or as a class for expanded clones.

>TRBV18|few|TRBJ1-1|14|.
TGTGCCAGCTCACGGGCGGGACAGAACACTGAAGCTTTCTTT
CASSRAGQNTEAFF
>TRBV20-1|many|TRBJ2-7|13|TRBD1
TGCAGTGCTTCGAGGACAGGCCTCTACGAGCAGTACTTC
CSASRTGLYEQYF
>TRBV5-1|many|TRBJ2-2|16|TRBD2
TGCGCCAGCACCCAGCGGGGCAACTCGAACACCGGGGAGCTGTTTTTT
CASTQRGNSNTGELFF
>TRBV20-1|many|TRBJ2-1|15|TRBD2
TGCAGTGCTAGAGCGGAGCGGGAGGGCTTCGATGAGCAGTTCTTC
CSARAEREGFDEQFF
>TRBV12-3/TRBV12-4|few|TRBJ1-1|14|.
TGTGCCAGCAGTTTCCAAGGCGAGAACACTGAAGCTTTCTTT
CASSFQGENTEAFF
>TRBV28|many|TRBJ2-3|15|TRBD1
TGTGCCAGCAGTTTATGGACAGGGCCGGCAGATACGCAGTATTTT
CASSLWTGPADTQYF
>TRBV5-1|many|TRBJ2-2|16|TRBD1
TGCGCCAGCAGCTTCCGGACAGGGCAGAACACCGGGGAGCTGTTTTTT
CASSFRTGQNTGELFF
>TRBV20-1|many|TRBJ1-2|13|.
TGCAGTGCTGGACAGTTAGCTAACTATGGCTACACCTTC
CSAGQLANYGYTF
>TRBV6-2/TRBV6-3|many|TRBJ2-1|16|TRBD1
TGTGCCAGCAGTTACTCCCAGGGGGTTTCCTACAATGAGCAGTTCTTC
CASSYSQGVSYNEQFF
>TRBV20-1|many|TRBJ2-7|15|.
TGCAGTGCGAGGTCCCCCCAAAGCTCTCCCCTCGAGCAGTACTTC
CSARSPQSSPLEQYF
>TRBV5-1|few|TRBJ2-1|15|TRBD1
TGCGCCAGCAGCCGGGACAGGGGAATGCAACGTGAGCAGTTCTTC
CASSRDRGMQREQFF
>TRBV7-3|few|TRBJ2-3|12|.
TGTGCCAGCAGCTTTACGTTAGATACGCAGTATTTT
CASSFTLDTQYF
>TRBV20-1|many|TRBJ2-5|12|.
TGCAGTGCTAGGAGGACACAAGAGACCCAGTACTTC
CSARRTQETQYF
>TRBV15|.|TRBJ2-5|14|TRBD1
TGTGCCACCAGCACGAGACAGGGGCCAGAGACCCAGTACTTC
CATSTRQGPETQYF
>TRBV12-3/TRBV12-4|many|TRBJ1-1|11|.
TGTGCCAGCAGTTTCCAATACTCTGCTTTCTTT
CASSFQYSAFF
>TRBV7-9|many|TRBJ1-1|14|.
TGTGCCAGCAGCCCCCCTCTGGGTGACACTGAAGCTTTCTTT
CASSPPLGDTEAFF
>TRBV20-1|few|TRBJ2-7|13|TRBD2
TGCAGTGCTAGAGTACCTAGCGGGAACGAGCAGTACTTC
CSARVPSGNEQYF
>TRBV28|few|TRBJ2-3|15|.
TGTGCCAGCAGTTTAACTCCAGGGGGGGTTGATACGCAGTATTTT
CASSLTPGGVDTQYF
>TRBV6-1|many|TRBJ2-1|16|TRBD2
TGTGCCAGCAGTGACAGGGGACTAGCGGAGAACAATGAGCAGTTCTTC
CASSDRGLAENNEQFF